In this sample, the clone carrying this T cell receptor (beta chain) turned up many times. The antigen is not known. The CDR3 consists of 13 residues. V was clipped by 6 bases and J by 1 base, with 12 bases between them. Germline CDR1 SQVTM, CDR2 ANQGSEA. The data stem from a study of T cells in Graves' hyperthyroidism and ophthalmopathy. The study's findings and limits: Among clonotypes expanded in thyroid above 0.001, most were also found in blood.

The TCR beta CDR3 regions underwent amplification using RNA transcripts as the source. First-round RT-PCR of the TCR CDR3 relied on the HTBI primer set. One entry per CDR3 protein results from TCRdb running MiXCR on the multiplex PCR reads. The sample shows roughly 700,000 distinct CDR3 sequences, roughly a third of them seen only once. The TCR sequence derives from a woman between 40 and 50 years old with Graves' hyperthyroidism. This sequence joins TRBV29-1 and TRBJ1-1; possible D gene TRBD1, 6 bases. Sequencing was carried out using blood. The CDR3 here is CSVTGQSNTEAFF. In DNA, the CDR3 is TGCAGCGTCACAGGACAGTCGAACACTGAAGCTTTCTTT.